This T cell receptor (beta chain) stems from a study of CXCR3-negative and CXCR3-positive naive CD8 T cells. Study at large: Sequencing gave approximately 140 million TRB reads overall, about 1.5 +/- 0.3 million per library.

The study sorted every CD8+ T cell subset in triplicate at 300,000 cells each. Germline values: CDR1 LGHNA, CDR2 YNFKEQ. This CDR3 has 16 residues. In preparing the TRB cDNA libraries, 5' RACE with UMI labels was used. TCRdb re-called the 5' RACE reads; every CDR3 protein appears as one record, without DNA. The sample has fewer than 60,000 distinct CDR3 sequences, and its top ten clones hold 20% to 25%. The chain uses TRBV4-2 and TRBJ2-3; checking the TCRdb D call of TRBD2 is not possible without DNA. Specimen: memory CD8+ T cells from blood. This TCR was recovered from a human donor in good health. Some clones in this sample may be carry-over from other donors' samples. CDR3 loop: CASSQDQASGGDTQYF.